The TCR beta chain under discussion was sequenced for a study of blood T cells in healthy people across ages. On the study more broadly: Roughly one uniquely barcoded beta molecule per two T cells was captured.

With a J-beta primer mix and a sample-barcoded 5' primer, a second PCR ran 7 to 11 cycles. MiXCR, run by TCRdb on the 5' RACE reads, gives a single entry per CDR3 protein. The sample holds some 750,000 distinct CDR3 sequences, about a fifth seen once. Trimming removed 5 bases from V and 7 bases from J; junction bases left unmatched: 6. Per germline, CDR1 MNHEY and CDR2 SVGAGI. This CDR3 is built from 14 residues. Findings and limits, study-wide: In long-lived donors, naive CD4+ cell counts and diversity exceeded those of aged donors. Any changes in expanded clonotypes were possibly confounded, as donor CMV status remained unknown.

About 10 milliliters of peripheral blood were drawn from each donor into EDTA-treated tubes. As regards this clonotype: Its antigen is unknown.

The sequencing input was blood. The chain is built from TRBV6-5 and TRBJ1-5; TRBD1 agrees at 9 bases. This clonotype originated in a man aged 70-80 years in good health. The CDR3 coding sequence is TGTGCCAGCAGTCGCGACAGGGGGGACCAGCCCCAGCATTTT. Its translation is CASSRDRGDQPQHF.